The 10 T cell receptor beta chains below were found in one sample sequenced in a study of vaccination and CD4 T cells after COVID-19. The treatment denotes: approximately nine-day PBMC culture with coronavirus spike peptide pools or control peptides (ViraFEST assay). Cultured CD4+ T cell DNA underwent sequencing with the Oncomine TCR Beta short-read assay. TCRdb reprocessed the PCR reads with MiXCR, giving one entry per CDR3 protein. The data show 15,000 to 20,000 distinct CDR3 sequences, with about 60% seen just once and around 12% held by the top ten. These receptors' targets are unknown. Material for sequencing was CD4+ T cells from blood, cultured in vitro. These receptors were collected from a human donor who had recovered from COVID-19.

The CDR3 sequence: CASSYTPQRVYEQYF. The CDR3 region has the DNA TGTGCCAGCAGTTACACCCCTCAAAGGGTCTACGAGCAGTACTTC. The rearrangement joins TRBV6-5 to TRBJ2-7; D call uncertain. V lost 2 bases and J 3 bases, leaving 14 bases between the germline ends. The CDR3 runs 15 residues. CDR1 and CDR2 from the germline V gene are MNHEY and SVGAGI.

This chain connects TRBV6-1 to TRBJ2-3, with D maybe TRBD2 (7 bases). V lost 6 bases and J lost 2, with 18 bases in between. From germline, CDR1 is MNHNS and CDR2 SASEGT. CDR3 length: 16 amino acids. For the CDR3, the DNA is TGTGCCAGCAGAGAGAGGGGGGGGCATTTCACAGATACGCAGTATTTT. It codes for CASRERGGHFTDTQYF.

The chain links TRBV20-1 to TRBJ2-7, with 7 bases identical to TRBD2. The ends lost 4 bases at V and 4 bases at J; junction bases unmatched: 22. The CDR3 runs to 18 residues. The V gene's germline CDR1 is DFQATT and CDR2 SNEGSKA (reference sequence). The CDR3 bases are TGCAGTGCTACCCTCCCGGGAGGAGGGTCAATCCTCCCTTACGAGCAGTACTTC. It specifies CSATLPGGGSILPYEQYF.

This chain uses TRBV20-1 with TRBJ2-3, with 7 bases matching TRBD2. In germline, CDR1 is DFQATT, CDR2 SNEGSKA (reference sequence). This CDR3 is 15 amino acids long. After removal of 5 bases from V and 1 base from J, the junction contained 9 bases not matched to a gene. The CDR3 DNA reads TGCAGTGCTTTGAGGGAGGGCACTGGCACAGATACGCAGTATTTT. Translation gives CSALREGTGTDTQYF.

The genes are TRBV15 and TRBJ2-3; the D gene is possibly TRBD2 (5 bases). V was pared by 1 base and J by 4 bases, with 9 bases between. Per the germline V gene, CDR1 is LNHNV and CDR2 is YYDKDF (reference sequence). The CDR3 is made up of 14 amino acids. The CDR3, as DNA: TGTGCCACCAGCAGAGGAGGGTCCGCAGATACGCAGTATTTT. This encodes CATSRGGSADTQYF.

This clonotype has only one observation. The chain links TRBV12-3 or TRBV12-4 to TRBJ1-5; D is perhaps TRBD1 (5 bases). The CDR3 totals 16 residues. The V end lost 6 bases, the J end lost 1 base, and 16 bases lay between the germline ends. The CDR3 sequence: CASSQGGTFSNQPQHF. In nucleotides, the CDR3 is TGTGCCAGCAGCCAAGGTGGGACTTTCAGCAATCAGCCCCAGCATTTT.

V usage is TRBV28 and J usage is TRBJ1-2; D gene ambiguous. The germline V gene encodes CDR1 MDHEN and CDR2 SYDVKM. The CDR3 is 14 residues long. V gave up 2 bases and J gave up 4 bases, with 11 bases separating them. The CDR3 sequence: CASSLRARTYGYTF. CDR3 coding DNA: TGTGCCAGCAGTTTACGAGCCAGAACCTATGGCTACACCTTC.

This rearrangement joins TRBV7-7 to TRBJ1-6; 7 positions agree with TRBD1. Germline values: CDR1 SSHAT, CDR2 FNYEAQ (reference sequence). The CDR3 has 15 residues. The V gene end was trimmed by 4 bases and the J gene end by 7 bases; junction bases not matched to a gene: 7. The CDR3 DNA sequence: TGTGCCAGCAGCTCTGACCCGGGACAGAATTCACCCCTCCACTTT. This codes for CASSSDPGQNSPLHF.

CDR3 sequence: CSAAQGYGNTIYF. CDR3 DNA sequence: TGCAGTGCTGCACAGGGGTACGGAAACACCATATATTTT. This chain joins TRBV20-1 and TRBJ1-3, with TRBD1 identical over 7 bases. The germline CDR1 and CDR2 sequences are DFQATT and SNEGSKA (reference sequence). V lost 5 bases and J lost 4; bases outside the gene matches: 5. The length of the CDR3 is 13 residues.

The J gene is TRBJ2-5, the V gene TRBV11-2; weak D call: TRBD2 (5 bases). Germline values: CDR1 SGHAT, CDR2 FQNNGV. This CDR3 region has 16 residues. Deletions cut 1 base from V and 4 bases from J, with 16 bases between. The CDR3 nucleotides are TGTGCCAGCAGCTTAGTTACGGGGAAGGAGCGAGAGACCCAGTACTTC. Amino acid sequence: CASSLVTGKERETQYF.